These 17 T cell receptor beta chains share one sample of origin, sequenced in a study of blood T cell repertoires in COVID-19 (dated by TCRdb to the early 2020s). Library construction relied on the immunoSEQ multiplex PCR assay. TCRdb provides this immuneACCESS table in a form limited to in-frame rearrangements. Some clones are lacking; in checked studies, under half of them reflect an unresolved V gene, and why the rest are absent is not known. Across this sample there are around 70,000 clones, with about 90% seen only once. The ten biggest clones cover about 12% of the sample. Sequencing was performed on peripheral blood. The receptor source for this set is a human donor in a cohort sampled during active COVID-19.

This chain links TRBV7-3 with TRBJ1-2, with D hard to call. From germline, CDR1 is SGHTA and CDR2 FQGTGA. This CDR3 is 14 amino acids long. The V gene lost 2 bases and the J gene lost 8 bases, with 15 bases spanning the gap. This chain's CDR3 is CASSLGRVSGGYTF. The CDR3 DNA sequence: TGTGCCAGCAGCTTAGGTCGAGTGTCGGGAGGCTACACCTTC.

This chain connects TRBV19 to TRBJ2-3; possibly TRBD2 for D (6 bases). This CDR3 has 14 amino acids. The germline V gene has CDR1 LNHDA and CDR2 SQIVND (reference sequence). The V gene lost 3 bases and the J gene lost 4 bases, with 11 bases spanning the gap. Here the CDR3 reads CASSIAGYADTQYF. For the CDR3, the DNA is TGTGCCAGTAGTATCGCGGGGTATGCAGATACGCAGTATTTT.

This chain links TRBV5-4 with TRBJ1-2; 11 bases fit TRBD1. The trim removed 0 bases at V and 8 bases at J, leaving 6 bases unmatched. Germline values: CDR1 SGHNT, CDR2 YYREEE (reference sequence). The length of the CDR3 is 15 residues. CDR3 nucleotide sequence: TGTGCCAGCAGCTTGGTAGGACAGGGGGCGGACGGCTACACCTTC. Translated: CASSLVGQGADGYTF.

This clone was seen more than once but under ten times. The rearrangement links TRBV5-6 to TRBJ1-6; TRBD1 is a possible D gene (5 bases). The germline V gene has CDR1 SGHDT and CDR2 YYEEEE. The V end was cut by 0 bases, the J end by 13 bases, with 17 bases between. This CDR3 has 15 amino acids. CDR3 DNA sequence: TGTGCCAGCAGCTTGGTTGGGGGATCGGGGGAGCCCCTCCACTTT. Protein product: CASSLVGGSGEPLHF.

This clone came up once. The chain couples TRBV3-1 (or the pseudogene TRBV3-2) to TRBJ1-6; maybe TRBD1 (5 bases). V lost 4 bases, J lost 0 bases, and 10 bases lay in between. The CDR3 consists of 16 residues. The germline CDR1 and CDR2 sequences are LGHDT and YNNKEL (reference sequence). The CDR3 bases are TGTGCCAGCAGCCCGGACATCCTCTCCTATAATTCACCCCTCCACTTT. This encodes CASSPDILSYNSPLHF.

The V gene is TRBV27, the J gene TRBJ2-1; TRBD1 matches at 10 bases. Germline V lookup: CDR1 MNHEY, CDR2 SMNVEV (reference sequence). This CDR3 has 15 amino acids. The trim removed 3 bases at V and 8 bases at J, leaving 7 bases unmatched. The CDR3 bases are TGTGCCAGCAGTTTGGACAGGGGGGGGGTCTATGAGCAGTTCTTC. It translates to CASSLDRGGVYEQFF.

The chain couples TRBV6-4 to TRBJ2-3, with unresolved D. The V end lost 8 bases, the J end lost 2 bases, and 11 bases lay between the germline ends. The CDR3 loop spans 13 amino acids. Germline V CDR1 and CDR2: MRHNA, SNTAGT. The CDR3 region has the DNA TGTGCCAGCTCTATGGTATACACAGATACGCAGTATTTT. It is translated as CASSMVYTDTQYF.

The CDR3 DNA reads TGTGCCAGCTCGCCAGCCCTTAAGGGAAGCGGCTCCTACGAGCAGTACTTC. This codes for CASSPALKGSGSYEQYF. V and J are TRBV18 and TRBJ2-7, with D tentatively TRBD2 (5 bases). V lost 6 bases and J 0 bases, leaving 21 bases between the germline ends. The CDR3 spans 17 residues. CDR1 is KGHSH and CDR2 is LQKENI in the germline V gene.

The chain has TRBV12-3 or TRBV12-4 and TRBJ2-7; D is undetermined. The CDR3 extends over 12 amino acids. The V gene lost 3 bases and the J gene lost 7 bases, with 10 bases spanning the gap. Here the CDR3 reads CASSLGRLEQYF. Written as DNA, the CDR3 is TGTGCCAGCAGTTTGGGCAGGCTAGAGCAGTACTTC.

The chain employs TRBV29-1 and TRBJ1-2, with D possibly TRBD1 on 6 matching bases. Trimming shortened V by 7 bases and J by 5 bases, and 14 bases separated the two germline ends. Germline CDR1 is SQVTM and CDR2 is ANQGSEA. This CDR3 has 12 residues. The CDR3 sequence: CSEQGKVYGYTF. The CDR3 nucleotides read TGCAGCGAACAGGGTAAGGTTTATGGCTACACCTTC.

This rearrangement joins TRBV7-7 to TRBJ2-7; D is ambiguous. Trimming took off 1 base at V and 3 bases at J, with 7 bases between the two ends. The CDR3 is 13 residues long. CDR1 is SSHAT, CDR2 FNYEAQ, per germline (reference sequence). The CDR3 protein is CASSLGPGYEQYF. The CDR3 DNA sequence: TGTGCCAGCAGCTTAGGCCCGGGCTACGAGCAGTACTTC.

The V and J genes are TRBV3-1 (or the pseudogene TRBV3-2) and TRBJ1-6, with D perhaps TRBD1 (6 bases). CDR1 is LGHDT, CDR2 YNNKEL, per germline (reference sequence). CDR3 length: 14 amino acids. V was shortened by 0 bases and J by 10 bases, with 10 bases between the two germline ends. The CDR3 DNA follows: TGTGCCAGCAGCCAAGAATCGGGGGGCTCACCCCTCCACTTT. It is translated as CASSQESGGSPLHF.

This clone came up a few times. V is TRBV19 and J is TRBJ2-3; D might be TRBD2 (6 bases). Trimming cost V 1 base and J 4 bases, with 9 bases left between them. Germline CDR1 is LNHDA and CDR2 is SQIVND (reference sequence). The CDR3 length is 14 residues. The DNA of the CDR3 is TGTGCCAGTAGTATAGGAACTAGCCCAGATACGCAGTATTTT. Residues: CASSIGTSPDTQYF.

The chain links TRBV29-1 to TRBJ2-3; possibly TRBD2 for D (5 bases). Germline V gene lookup returns CDR1 SQVTM and CDR2 ANQGSEA. Trimming took 5 bases from V and 1 from J, leaving 19 bases between them. The CDR3 runs 16 residues. CDR3 sequence reads: CSVNREESMGTDTQYF. DNA for the CDR3: TGCAGCGTTAATCGGGAAGAATCGATGGGCACAGATACGCAGTATTTT.

The CDR3 DNA follows: TGTGCCATCAGGGGAGATGGGCTGGGGACTGAAGCTTTCTTT. This translates into CAIRGDGLGTEAFF. This chain links TRBV10-3 with TRBJ1-1, with D hard to call. Germline CDR1 reads ENHRY; CDR2 reads SYGVKD. This CDR3 has 14 amino acids. V lost 6 bases to trimming and J lost 5 bases, with 16 bases between them.

V gene TRBV6-5 combines with J gene TRBJ2-7; the match to TRBD1 covers 8 bases. Losses at the gene ends were 5 bases for V and 0 bases for J; bases not matched to a gene: 6. CDR3 length: 15 amino acids. The germline gives CDR1 MNHEY, CDR2 SVGAGI. The DNA for the CDR3 is TGTGCCAGCAGTACTGGACAGGGCCTCTCCTACGAGCAGTACTTC. Encoded protein: CASSTGQGLSYEQYF.

This chain uses TRBV9 with TRBJ2-1; possibly TRBD1 for D (6 bases). The CDR3 is made up of 14 amino acids. Germline CDR1 SGDLS, CDR2 YYNGEE. The V end lost 0 bases, the J end lost 8 bases, and 12 bases lay between the germline ends. CDR3 sequence: CASSVDRTADEQFF. Here the CDR3 DNA reads TGTGCCAGCAGCGTAGACCGGACAGCCGATGAGCAGTTCTTC.